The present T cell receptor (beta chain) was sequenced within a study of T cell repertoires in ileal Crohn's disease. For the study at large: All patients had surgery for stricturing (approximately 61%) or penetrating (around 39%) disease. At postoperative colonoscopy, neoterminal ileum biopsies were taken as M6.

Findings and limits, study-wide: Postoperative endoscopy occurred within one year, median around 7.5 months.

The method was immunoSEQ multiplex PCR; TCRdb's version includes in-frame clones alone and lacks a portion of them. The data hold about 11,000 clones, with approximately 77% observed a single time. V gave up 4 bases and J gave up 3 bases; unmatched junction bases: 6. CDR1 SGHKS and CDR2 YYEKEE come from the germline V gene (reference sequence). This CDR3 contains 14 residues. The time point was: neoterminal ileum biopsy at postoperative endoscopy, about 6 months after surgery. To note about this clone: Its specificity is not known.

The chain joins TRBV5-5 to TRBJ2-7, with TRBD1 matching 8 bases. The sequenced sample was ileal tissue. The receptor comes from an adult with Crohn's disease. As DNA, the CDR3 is TGTGCCAGCAGCCGCGGACAGGGCCTCTACGAGCAGTACTTC. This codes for CASSRGQGLYEQYF.